This T cell receptor beta chain was obtained from a study of shared clonotypes between healthy human individuals (dated by TCRdb to the early 2020s). As for the study more broadly: The cohort comprised two women and a few men aged 18 to 49 years. To estimate repertoire size and how much clonotype sharing occurs between individuals, the study deeply sequenced the blood TCR repertoires of several healthy adults. To increase sequencing depth and limit assay-specific biases, different laboratories used diverse techniques to prepare libraries and sequence TCR repertoires. For each donor, CD4 naive and CD4 memory were each run on three plates, CD8 naive on two plates, and CD8 memory on one plate. Each donor's leukapheresis produced roughly between roughly 0.85 and 9.5 billion PBMCs.

Overall study results and their limits: Larger estimated clonotype richness was generally found for naive subsets than for memory subsets. The genetic and exposure-history diversity represented was limited by the small number of donors. Based on pairwise subsampling, the degree of clonotype sharing among donors was expected to be affected by sequencing depth. Compared with non-shared clonotypes, clonotypes shared by all four sorted-subset donors had higher generation probabilities. Across four donors, around 5% of naive CD4, roughly 3.8% of naive CD8, 2.3% of memory CD4, and approximately 0.42% of memory CD8 clonotypes were shared. Only blood was sampled, and tissue TCR repertoires likely differ from those in blood. Incomplete sequencing was indicated by rarefaction of sorted-subset datasets, despite the large sequencing depth.

The donors were healthy, HIV-negative adults with no recently reported acute infections or vaccinations. All donors were Caucasian adults living in Nashville, Tennessee, USA. CD4+ T cells were enriched by magnetic negative selection, after which naive cells were positively selected on CD45RA and the negative fraction was taken as the memory subset. After blood collection by leukapheresis, PBMCs were isolated using Ficoll-Histopaque density gradient centrifugation and then cryopreserved in the vapor phase of liquid nitrogen. Analytical flow cytometry was used to check the purity and quantity of each magnetically sorted T cell population. From each sorted fraction, genomic DNA was isolated and quantified by UV absorbance on a Nanodrop 2000c. CDR1 and CDR2 are read off the germline V gene (reference sequence) as SEHNR and FQNEAQ. The CDR3 has 14 amino acids, counting the end cysteine and phenylalanine. The entry retains the CDR3 DNA only, 42 bases that are in frame from base 1. The V end gives up 5 bases and the J end 2 bases, leaving 2 bases in the junction not matched to a gene.

As for this clone: Its antigen is still unknown. The sample holds no much larger clone one base away, and base qualities are not on file.

TCR CDR3 regions were amplified from genomic DNA by multiplex PCR using the deep immunoSEQ assay. Extracted genomic DNA from each cell subset was distributed evenly across all wells of several immunoSEQ 96-well plates, and each plate was treated as a replicate. Each replicate PCR for sorted subsets received about 0.2 ug genomic DNA, equal to about 29,000 T cell genomes. Purified libraries were quantified with a Qubit 3.0 fluorometer, sized on a Bioanalyzer 2100, and re-quantified with the KAPA Library Quantification kit. Each immunoSEQ 96-well plate was sequenced on its own single-read 150-cycle Illumina NextSeq 550 flow cell. The paper's processing steps were these. Because only junctional sequences without quality scores were contained in the immunoSEQ output, filtering matching that applied to full-length reads could not be performed. Sequences were annotated with PyIR, a Python wrapper for IgBLAST v1.9, using IMGT germline references to assign V/J genes and CDR3. Reads were removed for weak V/J assignments (E-value above 1e-6), missing CDR3, stop codons, out-of-frame junctions, or ambiguous translated residues. V3J clonotypes were defined as sequences sharing an identical inferred V gene, J gene, and CDR3 amino acid sequence. Percentage overlap between repertoires was computed as shared unique clonotypes divided by the size of the smaller repertoire. RTK rarefaction, the Chao1 estimator, and Recon v2.1 estimates of unobserved clonotypes were used to assess repertoire richness. OLGA was used to compute generation probabilities for all TCRbeta clonotypes that the gDNA method yielded from a handful of donors. Held by TCRdb, this immuneACCESS table contains in-frame sequences only and omits some clones. Under half of the omission traces to an unresolved V gene where checked; the cause of the rest is unknown. V, J and clone size are taken as reported in that table, and D and trimming were inferred from the DNA itself. This sample has around 1 million clones in its table, and about 80% of those were observed once. The ten largest account for around 1.5% of the sample.

The source of this sequence is a man aged 18 to 30 in good health. The sample comprised memory CD4+ T cells sorted from blood. The cell subset or site tag for this specimen amounts to: CD45RA-negative fraction. The rearranged chain carries TRBV7-9 and TRBJ1-1; 10 bases in the middle match TRBD1. The CDR3 region reads CASSGQGGNTEAFF. DNA sequence: TGTGCCAGCAGCGGACAGGGGGGTAACACTGAAGCTTTCTTT.